This T cell receptor beta chain was captured by sequencing in a study of spatial heterogeneity in lung cancer. This clonotype was observed a few times. In the library, each TCR cDNA molecule bore its own unique molecular identifier. From the 5' RACE reads, TCRdb called clonotypes with MiXCR, one entry per CDR3 protein. The table shows about 42,000 distinct CDR3 sequences, with 6% to 7% occurring only once. Indicated time point: sample taken at primary tumor resection. Unsorted whole RNA from tumor, nontumor lung or frozen PBMC underwent sequencing. V lost 1 base, J lost 7 bases, and 16 bases lay in between. The CDR3 extends over 16 amino acids. Germline CDR1 is LGHNA and CDR2 is YSLEER.

The rearrangement uses TRBV4-3 and TRBJ2-2; no firm D call. The sample in question was PBMCs, obtained at surgery. The TCR comes from a female donor with early-stage non-small cell lung cancer. The chain's CDR3 is CASSQGRTPSSGELFF. CDR3 sequence (DNA): TGCGCCAGCAGCCAAGGAAGGACCCCTTCAAGCGGGGAGCTGTTTTTT.